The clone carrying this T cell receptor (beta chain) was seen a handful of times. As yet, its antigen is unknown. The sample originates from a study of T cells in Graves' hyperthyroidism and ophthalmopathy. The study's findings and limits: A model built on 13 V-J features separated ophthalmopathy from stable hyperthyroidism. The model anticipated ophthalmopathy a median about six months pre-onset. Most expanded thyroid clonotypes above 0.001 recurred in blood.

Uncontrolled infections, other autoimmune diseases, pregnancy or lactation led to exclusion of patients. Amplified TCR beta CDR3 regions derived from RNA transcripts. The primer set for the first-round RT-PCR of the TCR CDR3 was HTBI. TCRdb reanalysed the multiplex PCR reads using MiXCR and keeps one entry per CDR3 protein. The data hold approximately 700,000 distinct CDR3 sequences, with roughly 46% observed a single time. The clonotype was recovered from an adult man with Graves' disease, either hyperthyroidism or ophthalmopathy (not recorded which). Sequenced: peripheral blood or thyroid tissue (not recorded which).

The CDR3 nucleotides read TGTGCCTCCGGGGACAGCCTATCCTACGAGCAGTACTTC. It specifies CASGDSLSYEQYF. J is TRBJ2-7 and V is TRBV3-1; 7 bases agree with TRBD1. The CDR3 loop spans 13 amino acids. Germline loops: CDR1 LGHDT, CDR2 YNNKEL (reference sequence). Unmatched junction bases numbered 8, after V lost 11 bases and J lost 1 base.